One sample yielded the 15 T cell receptor beta chains listed below, sequenced in a study of OX40 agonist ivuxolimab in advanced cancers. Clones were sequenced by immunoSEQ multiplex PCR, and TCRdb holds only the in-frame ones, with some missing. The sample contains around 46,000 clones, 89% of which appear only once. The material was CD4+ or CD8+ T cells sorted from blood, obtained in a trial of the OX40 agonist ivuxolimab. All receptors come from an adult with an advanced solid tumor such as melanoma, head and neck, liver or kidney cancer.

The rearrangement joins TRBV6-6 to TRBJ2-1; D is uncertain. CDR1 is MNHNY, CDR2 SVGAGI, per germline (reference sequence). This CDR3 is built from 15 residues. The V end lost 7 bases, the J end lost 9 bases, and 22 bases lay between the germline ends. The CDR3 coding sequence is TGTGCCAGCACCGAACATGCAACCTACTTCGTTGAGCAGTTCTTC. Translation gives CASTEHATYFVEQFF.

The chain has TRBV11-2 and TRBJ2-7, with a possible D match to TRBD2 (6 bases). CDR3 length: 14 residues. Trimming left V 5 bases short and J 6 bases short, with 17 bases between. Germline values: CDR1 SGHAT, CDR2 FQNNGV. Written as DNA, the CDR3 is TGTGCCAGCAGCACCGACTTGGGGGGTCTCGAGCAGTACTTC. Translated: CASSTDLGGLEQYF.

This chain uses TRBV5-1 with TRBJ1-1; unclear D gene. Germline assignment: CDR1 SGHRS and CDR2 YFSETQ. V lost 6 bases and J lost 2, with 17 bases in between. This CDR3 is 15 amino acids long. CDR3 nucleotide sequence: TGCGCCAGCACCAGAGGAGACGGTGTTAACACTGAAGCTTTCTTT. Amino acids: CASTRGDGVNTEAFF.

Worth noting for this clone: Other DNA sequences from this sample encode an identical CDR3 as well. The rearrangement joins TRBV9 to TRBJ1-1; D gene ambiguous. The germline V gene encodes CDR1 SGDLS and CDR2 YYNGEE. V was trimmed by 0 bases and J by 2 bases, leaving 8 bases between them. CDR3 length: 14 amino acids. The CDR3 is CASSVGSGNTEAFF. Here the CDR3 DNA reads TGTGCCAGCAGCGTAGGGTCAGGTAACACTGAAGCTTTCTTT.

V usage is TRBV9 and J usage is TRBJ2-7; D is perhaps TRBD2 (6 bases). CDR3 length: 13 amino acids. Germline V gene lookup returns CDR1 SGDLS and CDR2 YYNGEE. The V end was cut by 4 bases, the J end by 3 bases, with 11 bases between. The CDR3 nucleotides read TGTGCCAGCAGCCCGGGACTGCACTACGAGCAGTACTTC. Amino acid sequence: CASSPGLHYEQYF. Supplemented by reference TRBV9 and TRBJ2-7, the full variable domain reads DSGVTQTPKHLITATGQRVTLRCSPRSGDLSVYWYQQSLDQGLQFLIQYYNGEERAKGNILERFSAQQFPDLHSELNLSSLELGDSALYFCASSPGLHYEQYFGPGTRLTVT.

V usage is TRBV5-4 and J usage is TRBJ1-2; D not resolved. The CDR3 is 11 residues long. V gave up 4 bases and J gave up 8 bases, with 9 bases separating them. The V gene's germline CDR1 is SGHNT and CDR2 YYREEE (reference sequence). CDR3 in amino acids: CASSRGIGYTF. The CDR3 region has the DNA TGTGCCAGCAGCCGAGGTATCGGCTACACCTTC.

The chain uses TRBV7-3 and TRBJ1-1; TRBD1 matches 7 bases. CDR3 length: 14 residues. V dropped 4 bases and J dropped 4; count of bases not matched to a gene: 6. CDR1 SGHTA and CDR2 FQGTGA come from the germline V gene. The CDR3 coding sequence is TGTGCCAGCAGCTCGTCAGGGGGAACCACTGAAGCTTTCTTT. Its translation: CASSSSGGTTEAFF.

Concerning this clone itself: The junction shows a germline mismatch at one end, possibly a read error. For the CDR3, the DNA is TGTGCCAGCAGTTACTCTTTTGGCTACGAGCAGTACTTC. It specifies CASSYSFGYEQYF. This chain connects TRBV10-3 to TRBJ2-7, with D uncertain. From germline, CDR1 is ENHRY and CDR2 SYGVKD. The CDR3 consists of 13 residues.

This chain uses TRBV6-1 with TRBJ2-7; no reliable D call. This CDR3 has 13 residues. The V end lost 7 bases, the J end lost 1 base, and 11 bases lay between the germline ends. CDR1 and CDR2 (germline): MNHNS, SASEGT. The CDR3 sequence is CASILDGSYEQYF. The CDR3 DNA sequence: TGTGCCAGCATTCTAGACGGATCCTACGAGCAGTACTTC.

The count of this clone is one. J is TRBJ2-2 and V is TRBV5-1, with D possibly being TRBD1 (6 bases). The ends were cut back, 3 bases at V and 4 bases at J, with 10 bases in the middle. The CDR3 sequence is 14 residues long. The V gene's germline CDR1 is SGHRS and CDR2 YFSETQ. The CDR3 DNA is TGCGCCAGCAGCTCTACAGGGACCACCGGGGAGCTGTTTTTT. It encodes CASSSTGTTGELFF.

This chain uses TRBV19 with TRBJ2-5; D possibly corresponds to TRBD1 (6 bases). Per germline, CDR1 LNHDA and CDR2 SQIVND (reference sequence). This CDR3 region has 15 residues. Trimming pared 5 bases from V and 5 bases from J, leaving 18 bases between. CDR3 nucleotides: TGTGCCAGTAGTGGTCCCCCAGGGGCGGAGGAGACCCAGTACTTC. It yields the protein CASSGPPGAEETQYF.

This chain links TRBV9 with TRBJ2-4, with D maybe TRBD2 (5 bases). Germline assignment: CDR1 SGDLS and CDR2 YYNGEE. V shed 0 bases and J shed 2 bases, with 6 bases lying between them. The CDR3 consists of 14 residues. The CDR3 nucleotides read TGTGCCAGCAGCGTAGGAGGGACCAAAAACATTCAGTACTTC. It translates to CASSVGGTKNIQYF.

J is TRBJ2-2 and V is TRBV9; D uncertain. V was pared by 4 bases and J by 3 bases, with 10 bases between. CDR1 and CDR2 (germline): SGDLS, YYNGEE. CDR3 size: 14 residues. The CDR3: CASSSDGYTGELFF. DNA for the CDR3: TGTGCCAGCAGCTCTGACGGGTACACCGGGGAGCTGTTTTTT. The full variable domain, completed using reference TRBV9 and TRBJ2-2, is DSGVTQTPKHLITATGQRVTLRCSPRSGDLSVYWYQQSLDQGLQFLIQYYNGEERAKGNILERFSAQQFPDLHSELNLSSLELGDSALYFCASSSDGYTGELFFGEGSRLTVL.

The chain carries TRBV9 and TRBJ2-1; 7 bases align to TRBD1. The CDR3 consists of 17 residues. The junction had 13 bases not matched to a gene; V was cut back by 2 bases and J by 5 bases. Germline CDR1 is SGDLS and CDR2 is YYNGEE. CDR3 amino acids: CASSVLSLDRLDNEQFF. CDR3 sequence (DNA): TGTGCCAGCAGCGTCCTCTCCTTGGACAGGCTAGACAATGAGCAGTTCTTC.

CDR3 sequence (DNA): TGTGCCTACCAGAAGGGGGATAACTATGGCTACACCTTC. Amino acid sequence: CAYQKGDNYGYTF. V usage is TRBV30 and J usage is TRBJ1-2, with D perhaps matching TRBD1 (6 bases). The CDR3 covers 13 residues. V lost 7 bases, J lost 1 base, and 13 bases lay in between. Germline V gene lookup returns CDR1 GTSNPN and CDR2 SVGIG (reference sequence).